A selection of T cell receptor beta chains follows, all from one sample in a study of T cell changes during pregnancy in multiple sclerosis. The assay was immunoSEQ multiplex PCR, and TCRdb's table has in-frame clones only and misses some. The sample shows 40,000 or so clones, roughly nine tenths of them seen only once. Sequenced here: CD4+ T cells from peripheral blood mononuclear cells, sampled in the third trimester of pregnancy. All receptors come from a female donor in good health, enrolled as a control in a pregnancy study. Both conserved end residues are part of each CDR3. Each record gives: J gene, V gene, D gene, clone size, CDR3 DNA, CDR3 protein. A D gene is named only where the DNA matches it firmly. Size is stated for part of the rows, as once, few or many counts, or as a class when the clone is expanded.

TRBJ1-6	TRBV9	TRBD1	-	TGTGCCAGCAGCGCCACGACAGGGAATTCACCCCTCCACTTT	CASSATTGNSPLHF
TRBJ1-1	TRBV28	TRBD1	-	TGTGCCAGCAGGCCCCCCGACAGGGCAGCTTTCTTT	CASRPPDRAAFF
TRBJ1-1	TRBV25-1	-	-	TGTGCCAGCCTTTTTACGGGGGATACTGAAGCTTTCTTT	CASLFTGDTEAFF
TRBJ2-3	TRBV18	TRBD2	-	TGTGCCAGCTCACCAGCCGGGACTAGCGGGGGGGCATATACGCAGTATTTT	CASSPAGTSGGAYTQYF
TRBJ1-2	TRBV16	-	-	TGTGCCAGCAGTCCCGAGCCTAACTATGGCTACACCTTC	CASSPEPNYGYTF
TRBJ2-5	TRBV9	-	-	TGTGCCAGCAGCGTAGACTCTAGCGTGCGGACCCAGTACTTC	CASSVDSSVRTQYF
TRBJ1-1	TRBV18	-	-	TGTGCCAGCTCACCAGGACAGAACACTGAAGCTTTCTTT	CASSPGQNTEAFF
TRBJ1-4	TRBV16	TRBD1	many	TGTGCCAGCAGCCGGTCGGACAGGATTAATGAAAAACTGTTTTTT	CASSRSDRINEKLFF
TRBJ2-7	TRBV7-7	-	-	TGTGCTAGCAGCCCTAACCCTTCCTACGAGCAGTACTTC	CASSPNPSYEQYF
TRBJ2-1	TRBV20-1	-	-	TGCAGTACGACGGACCGCAGGGGGCAGTTCTTC	CSTTDRRGQFF
TRBJ1-2	TRBV7-8	-	-	TGTGCCAGCAGCAGTACAGGGTTGGATGGCTACACCTTC	CASSSTGLDGYTF
TRBJ2-1	TRBV18	-	-	TGTGCCAGCTCCCCGGACAGCACATACAATGAGCAGTTCTTC	CASSPDSTYNEQFF
TRBJ1-5	TRBV30	TRBD1	-	TGTGCCTGGAGTCGGGACAGGGGGAATCTGCCCCAGCATTTT	CAWSRDRGNLPQHF
TRBJ1-4	TRBV27	-	-	TGTGCCAGCAGTTTATTATCCCCCCAGGGTATCGGTGAAAAACTGTTTTTT	CASSLLSPQGIGEKLFF
TRBJ1-1	TRBV9	TRBD1	-	TGTGCCAGCAGCGGGGGGACAGGGAGGAAAGCTTTCTTT	CASSGGTGRKAFF
TRBJ2-1	TRBV28	TRBD2	once	TGTGCCAGCACCAAAGCGGGGGGGCTGGTAAATGAGCAGTTCTTC	CASTKAGGLVNEQFF
TRBJ2-7	TRBV30	-	-	TGTGCCTGGAGTTTACAGGGCTACGAGCAGTACTTC	CAWSLQGYEQYF
TRBJ1-1	TRBV4-3	-	-	TGCGCCAGCAGCCCCAGCGGAAGCAGCGACACTGAAGCTTTCTTT	CASSPSGSSDTEAFF
TRBJ2-1	TRBV5-1	TRBD1	-	TGCGCCAGCGCGCAGGGGGTTGGCTCCTACAATGAGCAGTTCTTC	CASAQGVGSYNEQFF
TRBJ2-1	TRBV15	-	-	TGTGCCACCAGCAGAGGAGACGACAGACATGAGCAGTTCTTC	CATSRGDDRHEQFF
TRBJ2-5	TRBV11-2	TRBD2	-	TGTGCCAGCAGCTTAGGGCTAGCGGGGGGCGGTGAGACCCAGTACTTC	CASSLGLAGGGETQYF
TRBJ2-7	TRBV18	TRBD1	-	TGTGCCAGCTCCGCAACCGGGACAGGGGGCAACGAGCAGTACTTC	CASSATGTGGNEQYF